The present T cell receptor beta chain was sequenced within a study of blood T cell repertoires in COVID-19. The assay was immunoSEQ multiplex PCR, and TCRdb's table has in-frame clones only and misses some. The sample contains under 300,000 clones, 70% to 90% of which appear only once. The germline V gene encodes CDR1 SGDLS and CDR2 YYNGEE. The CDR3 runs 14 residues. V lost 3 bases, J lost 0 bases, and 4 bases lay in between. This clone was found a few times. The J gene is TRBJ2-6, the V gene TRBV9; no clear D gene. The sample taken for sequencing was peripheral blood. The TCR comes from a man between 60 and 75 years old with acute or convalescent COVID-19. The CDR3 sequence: CASSANSGANVLTF. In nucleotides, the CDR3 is TGTGCCAGCAGCGCTAACTCTGGGGCCAACGTCCTGACTTTC.